Below are 20 T cell receptor beta chains sequenced from a single sample in a study of CD8 T cells in ankylosing spondylitis. TCRdb used MiXCR to reprocess the 5' RACE reads, holding one entry per CDR3 protein. The sample has roughly 200,000 distinct CDR3 sequences, under 30% seen once. The sequenced material came from blood, either unsorted or a sorted T cell fraction (not recorded which). Receptors originate from a male donor with ankylosing spondylitis or in good health (not recorded which).

This clonotype appeared many times. This rearrangement joins TRBV20-1 to TRBJ2-1; 8 bases fit TRBD2. The CDR3 totals 14 residues. With 5 bases clipped from V and 4 bases from J, the junction kept 7 bases outside the gene matches. Per germline, CDR1 DFQATT and CDR2 SNEGSKA (reference sequence). The CDR3 nucleotides are TGCAGTGCTGGAGCGGGAGCTAAATACAATGAGCAGTTCTTC. Protein product: CSAGAGAKYNEQFF.

This clonotype was recorded at least ten times. V gene TRBV7-2 combines with J gene TRBJ2-3, with 11 bases aligning to TRBD2. Germline CDR1 and CDR2: SGHTA and FQGNSA. Trimming removed 5 bases from V and 3 bases from J; junction bases left unmatched: 4. The CDR3 sequence is 15 residues long. DNA of the CDR3: TGTGCCAGCAGCACCCGACTAGCGGGGACAGATACGCAGTATTTT. The encoded protein is CASSTRLAGTDTQYF.

The gene calls are TRBV12-3 or TRBV12-4 and TRBJ2-7; D ambiguous. The CDR3 sequence is 12 residues long. Deletions cut 4 bases from V and 3 bases from J, with 7 bases between. CDR3 residues: CASSYGGYEQYF. The CDR3 DNA reads TGTGCCAGCAGTTATGGCGGCTACGAGCAGTACTTC.

This clonotype was detected ten times or more. The chain joins TRBV5-1 to TRBJ2-7, with unresolved D. Germline lookup yields CDR1 SGHRS and CDR2 YFSETQ. The CDR3 spans 11 residues. The V end was cut by 4 bases, the J end by 3 bases, with 5 bases between. This chain's CDR3 is CASSTGYEQYF. The CDR3, as DNA: TGCGCCAGCAGCACCGGCTACGAGCAGTACTTC.

This clonotype was observed many times. The V and J genes are TRBV5-1 and TRBJ2-1; no clear D gene. The CDR3 has 13 amino acids. Germline V gives CDR1 SGHRS, CDR2 YFSETQ. Trimming took 2 bases from V and 5 from J, leaving 8 bases between them. Here the CDR3 DNA reads TGCGCCAGCAGCTTAGAACGGAACAATGAGCAGTTCTTC. Translated, it gives CASSLERNNEQFF.

The CDR3 DNA is TGCAGTGCTAGGCAAGGGGCGGCAGGTATGGGCAATCAGCCCCAGCATTTT. This codes for CSARQGAAGMGNQPQHF. V and J are TRBV20-1 and TRBJ1-5; weak D call: TRBD1 (5 bases). Germline V gene sequence: CDR1 DFQATT, CDR2 SNEGSKA (reference sequence). The CDR3 extends over 17 amino acids. V gave up 3 bases and J gave up 2 bases, with 20 bases separating them.

Many counts were recorded for this clonotype. V is TRBV9 and J is TRBJ2-7, with 7 bases lining up with TRBD2. With 0 bases clipped from V and 2 bases from J, the junction kept 2 bases outside the gene matches. This CDR3 is 14 amino acids long. CDR1 and CDR2 from the germline V gene are SGDLS and YYNGEE. The CDR3 nucleotides are TGTGCCAGCAGCGTAGAAGGGAGGGCCTACGAGCAGTACTTC. Encoded protein: CASSVEGRAYEQYF. Using reference TRBV9 and TRBJ2-7 for the parts outside the CDR3, the full variable domain is DSGVTQTPKHLITATGQRVTLRCSPRSGDLSVYWYQQSLDQGLQFLIQYYNGEERAKGNILERFSAQQFPDLHSELNLSSLELGDSALYFCASSVEGRAYEQYFGPGTRLTVT.

Written as DNA, the CDR3 is TGTGCCTCGGGACTAGCGGGAAACTACGAGCAGTACTTC. Encoded protein: CASGLAGNYEQYF. This chain connects TRBV10-3 to TRBJ2-7; 13 bases align to TRBD2. From germline, CDR1 is ENHRY and CDR2 SYGVKD. The CDR3 runs 13 residues. V shed 11 bases and J 3 bases; nucleotides not matched to a gene: 4.

This clonotype was observed at least ten times. The V gene is TRBV29-1, the J gene TRBJ2-3; 7 bases are shared with TRBD2. The ends lost 1 base at V and 5 bases at J; junction bases unmatched: 9. The length of the CDR3 is 15 residues. CDR1 is SQVTM and CDR2 is ANQGSEA in the germline V gene. The CDR3 sequence is CSVEVDGRAEDTQYF. The DNA for the CDR3 is TGCAGCGTTGAAGTCGATGGGAGGGCCGAAGATACGCAGTATTTT.

The CDR3 loop is CSAGETRSSYNEQFF. In nucleotides, the CDR3 is TGCAGTGCAGGGGAGACTAGGAGCTCCTACAATGAGCAGTTCTTC. The chain is built from TRBV20-1 and TRBJ2-1; possibly TRBD2 for D (6 bases). Trimming left V 6 bases short and J 0 bases short, with 15 bases between. In germline, CDR1 is DFQATT, CDR2 SNEGSKA (reference sequence). This CDR3 is built from 15 residues.

At least ten counts were recorded for this clonotype. The rearrangement joins TRBV20-1 to TRBJ2-2; TRBD1 or TRBD2 may be the D gene (5 bases each). The germline V gene encodes CDR1 DFQATT and CDR2 SNEGSKA (reference sequence). The CDR3 has 16 residues. The V and J ends lost 6 bases and 4 bases respectively, with 21 bases between them. Here the CDR3 reads CSAINGGIRPTGELFF. CDR3 sequence (DNA): TGCAGTGCGATCAATGGGGGTATCCGCCCCACCGGGGAGCTGTTTTTT.

The chain uses TRBV29-1 and TRBJ2-5, with 7 bases fitting TRBD2. The CDR3 is 12 amino acids. J was trimmed by 5 bases and V by 4 bases; bases with no gene match: 4. CDR1 SQVTM and CDR2 ANQGSEA come from the germline V gene. CDR3: CSVASGLETQYF. The DNA for the CDR3 is TGCAGCGTTGCTAGCGGTCTTGAGACCCAGTACTTC.

This clonotype was counted at least ten times. This chain links TRBV6-1 with TRBJ2-1; TRBD2 aligns across 13 bases. The germline V gene has CDR1 MNHNS and CDR2 SASEGT. With 11 bases clipped from V and 9 bases from J, the junction kept 22 bases outside the gene matches. CDR3 length: 18 residues. Written as DNA, the CDR3 is TGTGCCTGCCAGCAGCGGGGGCCAGGACTAGCGGGAGTGGGTGAGCAGTTCTTC. Its protein is CACQQRGPGLAGVGEQFF.

The chain has TRBV20-1 and TRBJ2-4; either TRBD1 or TRBD2 may supply D (5 bases each). The CDR3 is 17 amino acids. V shed 6 bases and J shed 3 bases, with 24 bases lying between them. The germline V gene encodes CDR1 DFQATT and CDR2 SNEGSKA (reference sequence). The CDR3 loop is CSAKSGLGVIGKNIQYF. The CDR3 DNA sequence: TGCAGTGCCAAGAGCGGTTTGGGGGTAATTGGCAAAAACATTCAGTACTTC.

This clonotype was counted many times. The chain uses TRBV28 and TRBJ1-4, with TRBD1 matching over 7 bases. The germline gives CDR1 MDHEN, CDR2 SYDVKM. The CDR3 covers 14 residues. V lost 5 bases, J lost 8 bases, and 8 bases stayed unmatched. The DNA of the CDR3 is TGTGCCAGCAGTGAACAGGGGCACGACGAAAAACTGTTTTTT. This sequence encodes CASSEQGHDEKLFF.

In this sample, this clonotype turned up a few times. The rearrangement joins TRBV4-2 to TRBJ2-7; the D gene is possibly TRBD2 (5 bases). Trimming took 0 bases from V and 7 from J, leaving 19 bases between them. This CDR3 has 16 amino acids. Germline-derived CDR1 and CDR2 are LGHNA and YNFKEQ. The CDR3 coding sequence is TGTGCCAGCAGCCAAGACAGCGGCTACCCGAGGGAGGAGCAGTACTTC. Amino acids: CASSQDSGYPREEQYF.

The table lists this clonotype with many counts. The gene calls are TRBV4-1 and TRBJ2-5; 7 bases line up with TRBD1. Germline assignment: CDR1 MGHRA and CDR2 YSYEKL. The trim removed 2 bases at V and 5 bases at J, leaving 8 bases unmatched. This CDR3 is built from 15 residues. The CDR3 loop is CASSQPDRVGETQYF. Here the CDR3 DNA reads TGCGCCAGCAGCCAACCAGACAGGGTCGGGGAGACCCAGTACTTC.

This clonotype showed up many times. The rearrangement joins TRBV10-3 to TRBJ1-4, with a possible D match to TRBD1 (6 bases). Trimming removed 3 bases from V and 2 bases from J, with 16 bases in between. Looked up from germline, CDR1 is ENHRY and CDR2 is SYGVKD. CDR3 size: 17 residues. This CDR3 reads CAISESRLRGTNEKLFF. CDR3 nucleotide sequence: TGTGCCATCAGTGAATCCAGACTTAGGGGGACTAATGAAAAACTGTTTTTT.

The chain recombines TRBV10-3 with TRBJ1-5; D perhaps matches TRBD1 (6 bases). V dropped 2 bases and J dropped 6 bases, with 8 bases sitting between them. The CDR3 has 13 residues. CDR1 is ENHRY, CDR2 SYGVKD, per germline. The CDR3 spells CAISEGGGQPQHF. CDR3 bases: TGTGCCATCAGTGAGGGGGGCGGTCAGCCCCAGCATTTT.

This clonotype was seen more than once but under ten times. V gene TRBV12-3 or TRBV12-4 combines with J gene TRBJ2-1, with a possible D match to TRBD2 (5 bases). The CDR3 contains 17 residues. V was clipped by 5 bases and J by 6 bases, with 23 bases between them. CDR3 nucleotide sequence: TGTGCCAGCAGTCGACTGCCTGGACTGGGGTCTGGCAATGAGCAGTTCTTC. Its protein is CASSRLPGLGSGNEQFF.